This entry lists 2 T cell receptor beta chains sequenced from one sample in a study of T cell repertoires in cytomegalovirus infection. From the reads, TCRdb called clonotypes with MiXCR, one entry per CDR3 protein. The profile covers about 830,000 distinct CDR3 sequences, with 32% appearing a single time and roughly an eighth taken by the ten largest. For these receptors, no antigen is known. Source: cultured CD8+ T cells from PBMCs, taken from culture after CMV antigen stimulation. The source is a human donor in good health (CMV status not recorded). Some clones in this sample may be carry-over from other donors' samples.

This chain connects TRBV6-6 to TRBJ1-1, with D unclear. Germline lookup yields CDR1 MNHNY and CDR2 SVGAGI (reference sequence). Trimming cost V 2 bases and J 4 bases, with 14 bases left between them. The CDR3 has 15 residues. The CDR3 coding sequence is TGTGCCAGCAGTTACCCCCCACTGGGGAGCACTGAAGCTTTCTTT. It is translated as CASSYPPLGSTEAFF.

CDR3 protein: CASSFIPRQDGYTF. For the CDR3, the DNA is TGTGCCAGCAGTTTTATCCCGAGACAGGATGGCTACACCTTC. The chain combines TRBV27 with TRBJ1-2, with a tentative D call TRBD1 (6 bases). This CDR3 is built from 14 residues. Germline CDR1 MNHEY, CDR2 SMNVEV (reference sequence). V was clipped by 3 bases and J by 6 bases, with 14 bases between them.